Listed below are T cell receptor beta chains from one sample, sequenced in a study of shared clonotypes between healthy human individuals. Sequencing used immunoSEQ multiplex PCR; TCRdb keeps in-frame clones, though not all of them. The sample has 2 million to 2.5 million clones; approximately 93% are singletons. The sequenced sample consisted of naive CD4+ T cells from PBMCs. All receptors come from a man younger than 30 in good health. Some clones in this sample may be carry-over from other donors' samples. Each CDR3 is given with its conserved first and last residue. D genes are given only for firm matches. Some rows mark clone size as missing; the rest say once, few, many or name a class of expanded clone.

TRBV6-6,TRBJ2-7,NA,NA,CASSYDSMTWYEQYF,TGTGCCAGCAGTTACGACAGCATGACTTGGTACGAGCAGTACTTC
TRBV11-1,TRBJ2-5,NA,TRBD1,CASSLRQGAGETQYF,TGTGCCAGCAGCCTAAGACAGGGGGCAGGGGAGACCCAGTACTTC
TRBV5-6,TRBJ2-3,NA,NA,CASSLGTADTQYF,TGTGCCAGCAGCTTGGGGACCGCAGATACGCAGTATTTT
TRBV9,TRBJ1-2,NA,TRBD1,CASSRQGEPYGYTF,TGTGCCAGCAGCCGACAGGGGGAACCCTATGGCTACACCTTC
TRBV6-6,TRBJ1-1,once,NA,CASSYSPPQGTEAFF,TGTGCCAGCAGTTACAGTCCTCCCCAGGGCACTGAAGCTTTCTTT
TRBV6-1,TRBJ2-7,NA,TRBD1,CASRAGTGGNEQYF,TGTGCCAGCCGTGCCGGGACAGGGGGCAACGAGCAGTACTTC
TRBV5-1,TRBJ2-5,NA,TRBD1,CASSSPGQQETQYF,TGCGCCAGCAGCTCTCCGGGACAGCAAGAGACCCAGTACTTC
TRBV7-9,TRBJ2-7,NA,TRBD1,CASSRTDRVYEQYF,TGTGCCAGCAGCCGAACAGACAGGGTCTACGAGCAGTACTTC
TRBV7-9,TRBJ2-3,NA,NA,CASSLDGSTDTQYF,TGTGCCAGCAGCTTAGACGGTAGCACAGATACGCAGTATTTT
TRBV18,TRBJ1-5,few,TRBD1,CASSPNQGDQPQHF,TGTGCCAGCTCACCAAACCAGGGGGATCAGCCCCAGCATTTT
TRBV11-2,TRBJ2-4,once,NA,CASSEVGSGIAF,NA
TRBV18,TRBJ2-3,NA,NA,CASSPYARGRTDTQYF,TGTGCCAGCTCCCCCTACGCCAGGGGTAGGACAGATACGCAGTATTTT
TRBV4-1,TRBJ2-2,NA,NA,CASSPGHFGARWELFF,TGCGCCAGCAGCCCGGGACATTTTGGGGCACGGTGGGAGCTGTTTTTT
TRBV28,TRBJ1-2,once,NA,CASSPRTEKGTF,TGTGCCAGCAGTCCTAGGACGGAGAAGGGGACCTTC
TRBV28,TRBJ2-7,NA,NA,CASSLGFEQYF,TGTGCCAGCAGTTTGGGCTTCGAGCAGTACTTC
TRBV5-1,TRBJ2-1,NA,TRBD1,CASSEGQVYNEQFF,TGCGCCAGCAGCGAGGGACAGGTGTACAATGAGCAGTTCTTC
TRBV7-9,TRBJ2-7,once,TRBD2,CASSQGLAGGSYEQYF,TGTGCCAGCAGCCAGGGACTAGCGGGAGGGAGCTACGAGCAGTACTTC
TRBV30,TRBJ1-2,NA,NA,CAWTGGAGPNYGYTF,TGTGCCTGGACCGGTGGCGCAGGCCCTAACTATGGCTACACCTTC
TRBV29-1,TRBJ2-3,NA,TRBD2,CSAGGAPGADTQYF,TGCAGCGCCGGGGGGGCGCCCGGGGCAGATACGCAGTATTTT
TRBV6-5,TRBJ2-3,NA,NA,CASSYSPSTDTQYF,TGTGCCAGCAGTTACTCGCCTAGCACAGATACGCAGTATTTT
TRBV7-2,TRBJ2-5,NA,NA,CASSLRPGPQETQYF,TGTGCCAGCAGCTTACGGCCGGGTCCACAAGAGACCCAGTACTTC
TRBV5-4,TRBJ1-1,NA,NA,CASSLDITATEAFF,TGTGCCAGCAGCTTGGATATTACGGCGACTGAAGCTTTCTTT
TRBV5-1,TRBJ2-1,NA,NA,CASSLGTALYNEQFF,TGCGCCAGCAGCTTGGGGACCGCACTATACAATGAGCAGTTCTTC
TRBV6-1,TRBJ1-5,once,TRBD1,CASSSTGGYGQPQHF,TGTGCCAGCAGCTCGACAGGGGGCTATGGCCAGCCCCAGCATTTT
TRBV6-5,TRBJ1-2,NA,TRBD1,CASSGTAPSGYTF,TGTGCCAGCAGCGGGACAGCCCCTAGTGGCTACACCTTC
TRBV5-1,TRBJ1-1,NA,NA,CASSLIVSAEAFF,TGCGCCAGCAGCCTTATAGTCTCGGCCGAAGCTTTCTTT
TRBV7-8,TRBJ2-6,NA,NA,CASSPHFSGANVLTF,TGTGCCAGCAGTCCCCACTTCTCTGGGGCCAACGTCCTGACTTTC
TRBV7-9,TRBJ1-6,NA,NA,CASSLGMGRVYSPLHF,TGTGCCAGCAGCTTAGGCATGGGGCGGGTGTACTCACCCCTCCACTTT
TRBV5-1,TRBJ2-1,NA,TRBD2,CASSLAGVYNEQFF,TGCGCCAGCAGCTTAGCGGGAGTTTACAATGAGCAGTTCTTC
TRBV19,TRBJ2-7,NA,NA,CASSLTTSYEQYF,TGTGCCAGTAGTTTAACAACTTCCTACGAGCAGTACTTC
TRBV6-5,TRBJ1-3,NA,NA,CASRVRSAGNTIYF,TGTGCCAGCAGGGTCCGAAGTGCTGGAAACACCATATATTTT
TRBV9,TRBJ1-1,NA,TRBD1,CASSIGVTGRNTEAFF,TGTGCCAGCAGCATCGGGGTGACAGGGAGGAACACTGAAGCTTTCTTT
TRBV7-2,TRBJ2-5,NA,NA,CASSFSLPETQYF,TGTGCCAGCAGCTTTAGTCTACCAGAGACCCAGTACTTC
TRBV5-1,TRBJ2-3,NA,NA,CASSLDREFRYF,TGCGCCAGCAGCTTGGACAGGGAGTTCAGGTATTTT
TRBV9,TRBJ2-7,NA,NA,CASSETPGGVTEQYF,TGTGCCAGCAGCGAGACCCCAGGTGGGGTCACCGAGCAGTACTTC
TRBV5-1,TRBJ1-1,NA,TRBD1,CASSAQGAPLNTEAFF,TGCGCCAGCAGCGCTCAGGGGGCCCCCTTGAACACTGAAGCTTTCTTT
TRBV7-6,TRBJ2-3,many,TRBD1,CASSSTGGANTDTQYF,TGTGCCAGCAGCTCGACAGGGGGCGCGAACACAGATACGCAGTATTTT
TRBV29-1,TRBJ1-1,once,TRBD1,CSGNRGQNTEAFF,TGCAGCGGGAACAGGGGCCAGAACACTGAAGCTTTCTTT
TRBV10-3,TRBJ2-1,NA,TRBD2,CASGETSGSINEQFF,TGTGCCTCGGGGGAAACTAGCGGGAGTATCAATGAGCAGTTCTTC
TRBV6-6,TRBJ2-2,NA,TRBD2,CASRWTSGSIGELFF,TGTGCCAGCAGATGGACTAGCGGGAGTATCGGGGAGCTGTTTTTT
TRBV4-1,TRBJ2-6,NA,TRBD2,CASSRGRAAGANVLTF,TGCGCCAGCAGCCGCGGGAGGGCCGCTGGGGCCAACGTCCTGACTTTC
TRBV20-1,TRBJ1-2,NA,NA,CSAILSGYTF,TGCAGTGCCATACTCTCTGGCTACACCTTC
TRBV5-1,TRBJ1-4,NA,NA,CASSGGANEKLFF,TGCGCCAGCTCCGGAGGGGCTAATGAAAAACTGTTTTTT
TRBV30,TRBJ2-3,NA,NA,CAWTRPEGQYF,TGTGCCTGGACCCGCCCAGAGGGGCAGTATTTT
TRBV28,TRBJ2-2,NA,TRBD2,CASRLSGWNTGELFF,TGTGCCAGCAGACTTAGCGGGTGGAACACCGGGGAGCTGTTTTTT
TRBV27,TRBJ2-1,once,NA,CASSLFGGGRQFF,TGTGCCAGCAGTTTATTTGGTGGGGGGAGGCAGTTCTTC
TRBV5-4,TRBJ1-6,NA,NA,CASSLGQSNSPLHF,TGTGCCAGCAGCTTGGGACAAAGTAATTCACCCCTCCACTTT